A selection of T cell receptor beta chains follows, all from one sample in a study of blood T cell repertoires in COVID-19. Sequencing used immunoSEQ multiplex PCR; TCRdb keeps in-frame clones, though not all of them. The data show around 180,000 clones, 89% seen once. The specimen was PBMCs or T cells enriched from blood (not recorded which). Every receptor here comes from a middle-aged woman with acute COVID-19. CDR3s include the opening cysteine and the closing phenylalanine or tryptophan. The order of the fields is clone size, J gene, D gene, V gene, CDR3 protein, CDR3 DNA. A D gene is named only where the DNA matches it firmly. Size is stated for part of the rows, as once, few or many counts, or as a class when the clone is expanded.

>.|TRBJ2-2|TRBD2|TRBV10-3
CAISEEGLAGVRTGELFF
TGTGCCATCAGTGAGGAGGGACTAGCGGGAGTTCGGACCGGGGAGCTGTTTTTT
>.|TRBJ1-1|.|TRBV6-5
CASSYGTPRSTEAFF
TGTGCCAGCAGTTACGGGACACCGCGTTCCACTGAAGCTTTCTTT
>.|TRBJ1-2|.|TRBV20-1
CSVQAGRGYTF
TGCAGTGTCCAAGCGGGTCGGGGCTACACCTTC
>once|TRBJ2-5|TRBD1|TRBV11-2
CASSYPTGAKETQYF
TGTGCCAGCAGCTACCCGACAGGGGCGAAAGAGACCCAGTACTTC
>.|TRBJ1-4|.|TRBV7-9
CASSLSGGANEKLFF
TGTGCCAGCAGCTTATCAGGTGGGGCCAATGAAAAACTGTTTTTT
>.|TRBJ2-2|.|TRBV21-1
CASSKVGGAHTGELFF
TGTGCCAGCAGCAAAGTGGGAGGAGCGCACACCGGGGAGCTGTTTTTT
>.|TRBJ1-6|.|TRBV9
CASSVDRLPTLSPLHF
TGTGCCAGCAGCGTAGACAGGCTCCCTACATTATCACCCCTCCACTTT
>.|TRBJ2-2|TRBD1|TRBV19
CASSTTGGWNTGELFF
TGTGCCAGTAGTACCACAGGGGGATGGAACACCGGGGAGCTGTTTTTT
>once|TRBJ2-3|TRBD2|TRBV5-4
CASSSGLAGGTDTQYF
TGTGCCAGCAGCTCAGGACTAGCGGGAGGAACAGATACGCAGTATTTT
>.|TRBJ1-1|TRBD1|TRBV11-2
CASRRDRGGEAFF
TGTGCCAGCAGGCGAGACAGGGGCGGCGAAGCTTTCTTT
>few|TRBJ1-2|TRBD1|TRBV7-2
CASSRSRGNYGYTF
TGTGCCAGCAGCAGGAGCAGGGGGAACTATGGCTACACCTTC
>.|TRBJ2-7|.|TRBV4-2
CASSQAPGLSTYEQYF
TGTGCCAGCAGCCAAGCCCCGGGACTCTCGACCTACGAGCAGTACTTC
>.|TRBJ2-7|TRBD2|TRBV27
CASSFKREGAYEQYF
TGTGCCAGCAGTTTCAAGCGGGAGGGCGCCTACGAGCAGTACTTC
>.|TRBJ2-3|TRBD2|TRBV5-5
CASSWTSGGLDTQYF
TGTGCCAGCAGCTGGACTAGCGGGGGACTAGATACGCAGTATTTT
>.|TRBJ2-5|TRBD2|TRBV4-1
CASSQGLAGGREETQYF
TGCGCCAGCAGCCAGGGACTAGCGGGAGGACGGGAGGAGACCCAGTACTTC
>once|TRBJ2-3|TRBD2|TRBV19
CASSELAVRTDTQYF
TGTGCCAGTAGTGAACTAGCGGTCCGCACAGATACGCAGTATTTT
>.|TRBJ2-1|TRBD2|TRBV7-9
CASSLATSGKFNEQFF
TGTGCCAGCAGCTTAGCGACTAGCGGGAAATTCAATGAGCAGTTCTTC
>.|TRBJ1-1|.|TRBV28
CASSLTQRTEAFF
TGTGCCAGCAGTTTAACCCAGCGAACTGAAGCTTTCTTT
>.|TRBJ1-1|.|TRBV6-5
CASSYVREAEAFF
TGTGCCAGCAGTTACGTACGAGAGGCTGAAGCTTTCTTT
>once|TRBJ2-7|.|TRBV4-2
CASSQSIYEQYF
TGTGCCAGCAGCCAATCAATCTACGAGCAGTACTTC
>.|TRBJ1-1|.|TRBV13
CASSLGRENTEAFF
TGTGCCAGCAGCTTAGGCAGGGAGAACACTGAAGCTTTCTTT
>.|TRBJ2-5|.|TRBV3-1/TRBV3-2
CASSQDMETQYF
TGTGCCAGCAGCCAAGATATGGAGACCCAGTACTTC
>.|TRBJ2-1|TRBD2|TRBV6-5
CASSLAGGGNEQFF
TGTGCCAGCAGTCTAGCGGGAGGCGGGAATGAGCAGTTCTTC
>.|TRBJ2-5|TRBD2|TRBV12-5
CASTTGTSDQETQYF
TGTGCTAGTACAACCGGGACTAGCGACCAAGAGACCCAGTACTTC
>.|TRBJ1-1|.|TRBV12-5
CASGLVLGGPGMNTEAFF
TGTGCTAGTGGTTTGGTACTCGGGGGACCGGGAATGAACACTGAAGCTTTCTTT
>.|TRBJ1-2|TRBD1|TRBV30
CAWKVQGSYGYTF
TGTGCCTGGAAAGTACAGGGGAGCTATGGCTACACCTTC
>once|TRBJ2-7|TRBD2|TRBV19
CASSDRDGKTSTPYEQYF
TGTGCCAGTAGTGACCGGGACGGGAAGACTAGCACCCCCTACGAGCAGTACTTC
>.|TRBJ2-7|TRBD2|TRBV28
CASSQRTSGGYEQYF
TGTGCCAGCAGTCAACGGACTAGCGGGGGCTACGAGCAGTACTTC
>.|TRBJ1-2|.|TRBV10-3
CAISGGNYGYTF
TGTGCCATCAGTGGAGGGAACTATGGCTACACCTTC
>.|TRBJ2-3|TRBD2|TRBV2
CASRGSGGAIPDTQYF
TGTGCCAGCAGGGGTAGCGGGGGGGCCATCCCCGATACGCAGTATTTT
>.|TRBJ2-5|TRBD2|TRBV4-1
CASSPGAGGSQETQYF
TGCGCCAGCAGCCCCGGAGCGGGGGGCAGCCAAGAGACCCAGTACTTC
>.|TRBJ2-7|.|TRBV27
CASNPLGTSSYEQYF
TGTGCCAGCAACCCCTTGGGGACAAGCTCCTACGAGCAGTACTTC
>.|TRBJ1-1|.|TRBV28
CASSYRESSTEAFF
TGTGCCAGCAGTTACAGGGAGAGTAGCACTGAAGCTTTCTTT
>.|TRBJ2-1|TRBD1|TRBV11-2
CASSPQGVDNEQFF
TGTGCCAGCAGCCCCCAGGGGGTAGACAATGAGCAGTTCTTC
>.|TRBJ1-1|TRBD1|TRBV3-1/TRBV3-2
CASSPRTGLGNTEAFF
TGTGCCAGCAGCCCTCGGACAGGGTTGGGGAACACTGAAGCTTTCTTT
>.|TRBJ2-2|TRBD2|TRBV18
CASSPWSVEAGLAGVWTGELFF
TGTGCCAGCTCACCCTGGAGCGTCGAGGCGGGACTAGCGGGAGTATGGACCGGGGAGCTGTTTTTT
>.|TRBJ2-2|.|TRBV5-1
CATANRASNTGELFF
TGCGCCACCGCGAACAGGGCTTCGAACACCGGGGAGCTGTTTTTT
>.|TRBJ2-1|TRBD2|TRBV11-2
CASSLSSGGPFSPNEQFF
TGTGCCAGCAGCTTATCTAGCGGGGGGCCATTCTCCCCCAATGAGCAGTTCTTC
>.|TRBJ2-5|TRBD2|TRBV3-1/TRBV3-2
CASSQEFGRSQYF
TGTGCCAGCAGCCAAGAATTCGGGAGGAGCCAGTACTTC
>.|TRBJ1-2|.|TRBV18
CASSPTTGSYGYTF
TGTGCCAGCTCACCAACAACAGGAAGCTATGGCTACACCTTC
>.|TRBJ2-2|.|TRBV27
CASFALNTGELFF
TGTGCCAGCTTTGCCCTAAACACCGGGGAGCTGTTTTTT
>.|TRBJ2-5|TRBD1|TRBV25-1
CASSVEQGVGETQYF
TGTGCCAGCAGTGTTGAACAGGGGGTCGGGGAGACCCAGTACTTC
>.|TRBJ2-7|.|TRBV15
CATSREGPSYEQYF
TGTGCCACCAGCAGAGAGGGGCCTTCCTACGAGCAGTACTTC
>.|TRBJ1-5|TRBD1|TRBV19
CASSLGQGNQPQHF
TGTGCCAGTAGTCTGGGACAGGGGAATCAGCCCCAGCATTTT
>.|TRBJ2-1|.|TRBV6-6
CASSGPDEQFF
TGTGCCAGCAGTGGGCCTGATGAGCAGTTCTTC
>once|TRBJ1-2|.|TRBV19
CASSTSDGGPYGYTF
TGTGCCAGTAGTACCTCGGACGGCGGGCCCTATGGCTACACCTTC
>once|TRBJ2-3|.|TRBV5-1
CASSLGGRSDTQYF
TGCGCCAGCAGCTTGGGTGGGCGATCAGATACGCAGTATTTT
>.|TRBJ2-7|TRBD1|TRBV11-2
CASSLKQGASSEQYF
TGTGCCAGCAGCTTAAAGCAGGGGGCGTCAAGCGAGCAGTACTTC
>.|TRBJ1-1|TRBD1|TRBV29-1
CSVETGGDLRAFF
TGCAGCGTTGAGACAGGGGGGGACCTTAGAGCTTTCTTT
>.|TRBJ2-3|TRBD2|TRBV7-9
CASSRSGSTADTQYF
TGTGCCAGCAGTCGTAGCGGGAGTACGGCAGATACGCAGTATTTT
>.|TRBJ2-2|.|TRBV4-1
CASSQERNTGELFF
TGCGCCAGCAGCCAAGAGCGAAACACCGGGGAGCTGTTTTTT
>.|TRBJ2-7|.|TRBV19
CASSTLSRSGGEQYF
TGTGCCAGTAGTACCCTAAGCCGGAGCGGCGGCGAGCAGTACTTC